Listed below are T cell receptor beta chains from one sample, sequenced in a study of T cell responses to AZD1222 COVID-19 vaccine. Profiling relied on immunoSEQ multiplex PCR, and the TCRdb table lists in-frame clones only, not all of them. This table has fewer than 130,000 clones, about four fifths appearing once. The specimen was peripheral blood, collected on day 0 of AZD1222 vaccination. These receptors came from an adult in good health. The CDR3 runs from the conserved cysteine through the conserved F or W. A D gene is named only where the DNA matches it firmly. Rows may omit the clone size; those that give it use once, few, many or a size class.

>TRBJ2-7|once|TRBV4-3|13|.
TGCGCCAGCAGCCAAGATCGGAGGTACGAGCAGTACTTC
CASSQDRRYEQYF
>TRBJ1-2|.|TRBV29-1|11|.
TGCAGCGTTGTGACCGCCTATGGCTACACCTTC
CSVVTAYGYTF
>TRBJ1-2|.|TRBV5-4|16|.
TGTGCCAGCACCCACCGTCGCGCGGGGGAGCCGTATGGCTACACCTTC
CASTHRRAGEPYGYTF
>TRBJ2-3|.|TRBV10-3|15|TRBD2
TGTGCCATCAGTATAGGCGCCGCGGGAGGAGATACGCAGTATTTT
CAISIGAAGGDTQYF
>TRBJ2-7|.|TRBV21-1|17|.
TGTGCCAGCAGCAAAGATTGGAGGGGGGTCCCCTCCTACGAGCAGTACTTC
CASSKDWRGVPSYEQYF
>TRBJ2-5|.|TRBV7-3|13|.
TGTGCCAGCAGCTCGGACGCGACGGGGACCCAGTACTTC
CASSSDATGTQYF
>TRBJ1-1|once|TRBV27|16|.
TGTGCCAGCAGTCCGAGGTTGGGGGGACTGAACACTGAAGCTTTCTTT
CASSPRLGGLNTEAFF
>TRBJ1-1|.|TRBV19|14|TRBD1
TGTGCCAGTAGTGACAGGGGGCTTTACACTGAAGCTTTCTTT
CASSDRGLYTEAFF
>TRBJ1-1|.|TRBV5-1|14|.
TGCGCCAGCAGCGTAGCCGGGATGAACACTGAAGCTTTCTTT
CASSVAGMNTEAFF
>TRBJ1-6|.|TRBV6-5|14|TRBD1
TGTGCCAGCAGGACAGGGCGAATGAGGTCACCCCTCCACTTT
CASRTGRMRSPLHF
>TRBJ1-6|.|TRBV5-1|14|TRBD1
TGCGCCAGCTGCTCAGGACAGGTTAATTCACCCCTCCACTTT
CASCSGQVNSPLHF
>TRBJ2-7|once|TRBV4-1|16|.
TGCGCCAGCAGCCAAGATGGGGCGGGACCCCCCTACGAGCAGTACTTC
CASSQDGAGPPYEQYF
>TRBJ2-7|few|TRBV7-9|15|.
TGTGCCAGCAGCGATGGGACCGAGAATTCCTACGAGCAGTACTTC
CASSDGTENSYEQYF
>TRBJ1-6|.|TRBV5-1|16|.
TGCGCCAGCAGCTTGGGGTCTGGGGCTGGCAATTCACCCCTCCACTTT
CASSLGSGAGNSPLHF
>TRBJ1-4|once|TRBV28|14|.
TGTGCCAGCAGTCATACGACCCTTTGGGAAAAACTGTTTTTT
CASSHTTLWEKLFF
>TRBJ2-4|.|TRBV15|15|.
TGTGCCACCAGCAGAGTAGGGGCTTCTAAAAACATTCAGTACTTC
CATSRVGASKNIQYF
>TRBJ2-5|.|TRBV9|17|TRBD1
TGTGCCAGCAGCTATCGAGGGGGACAGGGGTTCCAAGAGACCCAGTACTTC
CASSYRGGQGFQETQYF
>TRBJ2-7|.|TRBV2|14|TRBD2
TGTGCCAGCAGTAACCAGCGGGGGGCCTACGAGCAGTACTTC
CASSNQRGAYEQYF
>TRBJ2-3|.|TRBV7-3|13|TRBD2
TGTGCCAGCGGGACTAGCGGGGAAGATACGCAGTATTTT
CASGTSGEDTQYF
>TRBJ2-7|.|TRBV12-3/TRBV12-4|13|TRBD1
TGTGCCAGCAGTCAGGGACAGCCCTACGAGCAGTACTTC
CASSQGQPYEQYF
>TRBJ2-3|.|TRBV7-9|16|TRBD2
TGTGCCAGCAGCAAGACTAGCGGGAGGGCGGTAGATACGCAGTATTTT
CASSKTSGRAVDTQYF
>TRBJ2-2|once|TRBV3-1/TRBV3-2|18|TRBD2
TGTGCCAGCAGCCAAGGACTAGCGGGGGGGCGAAGCACCGGGGAGCTGTTTTTT
CASSQGLAGGRSTGELFF
>TRBJ1-5|.|TRBV6-2/TRBV6-3|14|TRBD1
TGTGCCAGCAGTTACGACAGGGCTAATCAGCCCCAGCATTTT
CASSYDRANQPQHF
>TRBJ1-2|.|TRBV30|14|TRBD1
TGTGCCTGGATTCCGGACAGGGTCTCGTATGGCTACACCTTC
CAWIPDRVSYGYTF
>TRBJ1-5|.|TRBV11-2|13|.
TGTGCCAGCAGCTTAGTCCTTTGGGGGCCCCAGCATTTT
CASSLVLWGPQHF
>TRBJ1-1|.|TRBV11-3|13|.
TGTGCCAGCAGCTTAGAACGAAGATCTGAAGCTTTCTTT
CASSLERRSEAFF
>TRBJ1-1|.|TRBV28|12|.
TGTGCCAGCAGTTTAGCGGCAAAAGCAGCTTTCTTT
CASSLAAKAAFF
>TRBJ2-3|.|TRBV10-3|13|TRBD2
TGTGCCATCAGTTCGGGGGGGGGAGATACGCAGTATTTT
CAISSGGGDTQYF
>TRBJ2-7|.|TRBV5-1|12|.
TGCGCCAGCAGCTTGGTTGGTTACGAGCAGTACTTC
CASSLVGYEQYF
>TRBJ2-3|.|TRBV3-1/TRBV3-2|17|TRBD2
TGTGCCAGCAGCCAAGATGGCGCGGGAGTAGCGACAGATACGCAGTATTTT
CASSQDGAGVATDTQYF
>TRBJ1-4|.|TRBV28|14|.
TGTGCCAGCTGCCTGCGGGGTGTGAATGAAAAACTGTTTTTT
CASCLRGVNEKLFF
>TRBJ1-2|.|TRBV16|17|.
TGTGCCAGCAGCCAATCACTGACAGGCCTGACTAACTATGGCTACACCTTC
CASSQSLTGLTNYGYTF
>TRBJ2-7|many|TRBV28|12|.
TGTGCCAGCAGTTTTAGCAAGTACGAGCAGTACTTC
CASSFSKYEQYF
>TRBJ1-5|.|TRBV19|14|TRBD1
TGTGCCAGTAGGCGACAGGGCCGCAATCAGCCCCAGCATTTT
CASRRQGRNQPQHF
>TRBJ2-7|.|TRBV5-1|18|TRBD1
TGCGCCAGCAGCTTGGGGGGACAGGCGCACCGAATCTCCTACGAGCAGTACTTC
CASSLGGQAHRISYEQYF
>TRBJ1-3|.|TRBV6-5|14|.
TGTGCCAGCAGTCGTGACCCCTCTGGAAACACCATATATTTT
CASSRDPSGNTIYF
>TRBJ2-7|.|TRBV4-2|13|TRBD1
TGTGCCAGCAGCCGACAGGGGACCTACGAGCAGTACTTC
CASSRQGTYEQYF
>TRBJ1-3|few|TRBV9|14|.
TGTGCCAGCAGCGTAGGGGCAGCGGGGGACACCATATATTTT
CASSVGAAGDTIYF
>TRBJ1-1|.|TRBV3-1/TRBV3-2|15|TRBD1
TGTGCCAGCAGCCAAGCGGACAGGGGCCTCACTGAAGCTTTCTTT
CASSQADRGLTEAFF
>TRBJ2-1|.|TRBV7-8|14|.
TGTGCCAGCAGCTTACTTTCCGTTGCCAATGAGCAGTTCTTC
CASSLLSVANEQFF
>TRBJ2-3|.|TRBV10-1|15|TRBD2
TGCGCCAGCAGGAACAAGCGGGGGGGCCCGGATACGCAGTATTTT
CASRNKRGGPDTQYF
>TRBJ2-5|once|TRBV29-1|10|.
TGCAGCGTTGAAGACTGGACCCAGTACTTC
CSVEDWTQYF
>TRBJ1-4|.|TRBV19|14|TRBD1
TGTGCCAGTAGAGACAGGGGTGGTAATGAAAAACTGTTTTTT
CASRDRGGNEKLFF
>TRBJ1-4|once|TRBV29-1|16|.
TGCAGCGTTGAAGTGGACAGTGGAAGGACTAATGAAAAACTGTTTTTT
CSVEVDSGRTNEKLFF
>TRBJ1-2|.|TRBV5-1|14|.
TGCGCCAGCAGCTTGGGGGACGGCGACTATGGCTACACCTTC
CASSLGDGDYGYTF
>TRBJ2-3|few|TRBV7-9|12|.
TGTGCCAGCAGCTCCCCCGCAGATACGCAGTATTTT
CASSSPADTQYF